This TCR beta chain was sequenced in a study of beta chain features in type 1 diabetes. Study-level findings and limits: Here, the possible influence of HLA type (on TCRB rearrangement) remained unresolved. Among patients with Type 1 diabetes, TCRB CDR3s were moderately but significantly shorter in every one of the four CD4+ subsets.

Remarks on this clone: Its antigen is as yet unknown.

TCRB transcripts that were expressed got sequenced, as all of the isolated RNA had been reverse transcribed. The average output of naive, central memory and regulatory T cell samples was several million reads. The repertoire was sequenced with immunoSEQ multiplex PCR; TCRdb's copy has only in-frame clones and lacks some. Here the sample spans 600,000 or so clones, over 13% being singletons. This CDR3 contains 14 residues. The V segment lost 6 bases and the J segment 3 bases; nucleotides outside the gene matches: 8. Germline CDR1 is ENHRY and CDR2 is SYGVKD. The sequenced sample consisted of naive CD4+ T cells from blood. The receptor was isolated from a man aged 18 to 29 with type 1 diabetes. The chain joins TRBV10-3 to TRBJ2-7; the match to TRBD1 covers 7 bases. The CDR3 loop is CAISGPGQNYEQYF. The CDR3 bases are TGTGCCATCAGCGGCCCGGGACAGAACTACGAGCAGTACTTC.